This T cell receptor beta chain was sequenced during a study of cytomegalovirus exposure and HLA in healthy donors (dated by TCRdb to the late 2010s). With regard to the full study: According to an earlier analysis of several hundred of the donors, about 170 million T cells yielded 90 million to 140 million unique TCR beta sequences and approximately 280 Gb of sequence data. The study aimed to test whether signatures of past pathogen exposure could be identified by cataloging public T cell receptors. The study combined high-throughput TCR immunosequencing, statistical association of individual TCRs with disease status, and machine learning to predict cytomegalovirus infection status. The genetic ancestry cluster associated with self-reported Caucasian donors included about 81% of the roughly 400 genotyped donors. In the later analysis, no new phenotypic data were used to find candidate immune exposures; instead, reliance was placed on TCR beta sequences and their occurrence across donors. Roughly 5 DR-DQ haplotypes were handled as single units for association and clustering, since linkage in the cohort was strong. Among some 400 genotyped donors of the cohort, an average of roughly 230,000 unique TCR beta nucleotide sequences was sequenced per donor, of which approximately 19% were non-productive. An earlier analysis of some 500 of the donors applied high-throughput TCR beta sequencing to assess whether each TCR beta V gene segment acted as functional or pseudogenic. To study patterns of TCR occurrence, a later analysis re-analyzed previously published TCR beta repertoires from 700 or so donors and added high-resolution HLA genotyping. Typing coverage varied by locus: about 620-640 donors for A, B, C, DRB1 and DQB1; around 560 for DQA1; about 570 for DPA1; roughly 470 for DPB1. Alongside the repertoire data, information on donor age, sex, ethnicity and CMV serostatus was compiled. In a later genetic analysis, genome-wide SNP genotypes for 398 of the 666 donors were used, and that subset was treated as a discovery cohort. Using immunosequencing, the study profiled T cell repertoires from some 670 subjects and related those repertoires to cytomegalovirus serostatus. An early release covering more than 500 HLA-typed donors comprised about 300 gigabases of sequencing data and around 80 million unique TCR sequences. In addition to the first cohort of 666 subjects, a separate validation cohort of around 110 different subjects was used. HLA typing covered class I and class II loci at four-digit resolution. Every repertoire in the discovery cohort had been generated on one and the same sequencing platform.

The CDR3 sequence holds 17 residues, the cysteine and phenylalanine included. The DNA shown is the 51-base CDR3, in frame from base 1. To prepare the library, the immunoSEQ multiplex PCR assay was applied. For the multiplex PCR, a mixture combining 60 forward primers for TCR Vbeta segments and 13 reverse primers for TCR Jbeta segments was used. The CDR3 region of rearranged TCR beta genes was amplified from genomic DNA by a multiplex PCR assay. On the Illumina HiSeq System, the amplified TCR beta libraries were sequenced as 87-base-pair reads. As for the original processing: Across the 500 to 850 repertoires, a later analysis counted 78 million or so unique TCR beta chains, about 10 million of which were shared by at least two donors. Raw reads were error-corrected and collapsed into unique sequences with a nearest-neighbor algorithm that merged closely related sequences to remove PCR and sequencing errors. To assign V, D and J gene segments, CDR3 sequences were aligned to IMGT reference sequences. For a sequence to be retained, a match of at least six nucleotides to both a V gene segment and a J gene segment was required. A rearrangement was called productive if the CDR3 had no stop codons and remained in frame with V and J, and every other rearrangement was called non-productive. CDR3 was defined by IMGT convention, running from the second conserved V-encoded cysteine to the conserved J-encoded phenylalanine. In an earlier analysis of roughly 580 of the donors, sequences lacking an unambiguous match to a single V gene segment were excluded. An earlier analysis of several hundred of the donors classified V segments as functional when productive rearrangements were above 56.7% and as segregating when the standard deviation between donors was above 5%. A statistical classification framework was developed to diagnose cytomegalovirus status using the catalog of TCR beta chain sequences. A later analysis assigned V and J genes by comparing TCR nucleotide sequences with IMGT/GENE-DB human TR gene sequences. Using the TCRdist pipeline, a later analysis assigned CDR3 sequences along with most-parsimonious VDJ recombination scenarios. In a later analysis, every TCR beta chain was defined by the combination of its CDR3 amino acid sequence and its V-gene family, and reads without a unique V-gene family were dropped. To address suspected cross-contamination and a sequencing artifact, a later analysis removed approximately 590 highly shared, low-generation-probability nucleotide sequences. A later analysis calculated a clonal expansion index for each public chain from normalized within-repertoire ranks of inferred template counts. In a later analysis, generation probabilities were computed with a VDJ recombination model fitted to out-of-frame rearrangements, and the resulting probabilities were checked against IGoR. Hypergeometric tests were used in a later analysis to score TCR-TCR, TCR-HLA and TCR-CMV co-occurrence, with a repertoire-size bias correction applied to the TCR pairs. To estimate false discovery rates, a later analysis permuted the HLA or CMV assignments 20 times. In a later analysis, co-occurring TCRs were grouped with DBSCAN, and TCRdist sequence similarity was added when clustering was performed within HLA-allele-positive subsets. Repertoires with fewer than 30,000 or more than 120,000 public chains, plus five repertoires with anomalous nucleotide sharing, were excluded from co-occurrence clustering. Sourced from immuneACCESS, this table was stored by TCRdb with only in-frame sequences that have V and J called. A share of the clones is absent; for the studies checked, an unresolved V gene accounts for under half, and the remainder has no known explanation. The D gene and trimming were derived from the DNA, and the V and J assignments and clone size from that table. Here the sample has about 61,000 clones; more than 70% occur a single time. About 53% of the sample comes from the top ten.

The cohort consisted of approximately 670 healthy bone marrow donors. All cohort members were sampled while nominally healthy, although unrecorded immune exposures were likely present. The donor was CMV seropositive and was included in the group of 250 to 350 seropositive cohort members. Each donor provided a peripheral blood sample, and peripheral blood mononuclear cells were used for TCR beta sequencing. The Qiagen DNeasy Blood Extraction Kit was used to extract genomic DNA from the blood cell samples. What the study reported, not specific to this receptor: HLA typing was unavailable for some donors at each locus, so association tests used only the typed subset. CMV serostatus was the only immune exposure information available for the cohort. Cytomegalovirus status was reported to be diagnosed by the classifier with high specificity and sensitivity in both the original and validation cohorts. Some IMGT-functional V segments, including TRBV6-2 and TRBV6-3, could not be distinguished by the 87-base-pair reads and were therefore excluded. According to a later analysis, TCR association rates differed among HLA loci, with DRB1 alleles showing the most associated TCRs and HLA-C alleles showing the fewest. A further reported finding was that TCR beta sequences accurately predicted the HLA-A and HLA-B alleles for most subjects in the first cohort. V-gene and J-gene trimming of TCR beta chains was associated with a missense DCLRE1C variant in a later genetic analysis, and the association was replicated in an independent cohort. A later analysis associated about 17,000 TCR beta sequences with specific HLA alleles at a false discovery rate of 0.05. In vitro tests confirmed that three of the cytomegalovirus-associated TCR beta chains recognize cytomegalovirus antigens. Compared with equally common non-associated chains, HLA-associated TCR beta chains in a later analysis were more clonally expanded and had lower generation probabilities. Most TCR sequences were observed very rarely across donors, whereas some public TCRs were present in many individuals. Sequencing depth was assumed to be roughly uniform across donors in the presence/absence analyses, though that assumption may not hold. A later analysis found that most CMV-associated TCR beta chains appeared HLA-restricted, with HLA associations seemingly driven largely by CMV exposure. When HLA alleles, especially DR and DQ, strongly co-occurred, TCR associations were difficult to assign to individual alleles. Compared with the roughly 600-donor mean, donors in an Asian-associated ancestry cluster had fewer N-insertions in productive TCRs, according to a later genetic analysis. The study gave a list of about 160 TCR beta chains associated with cytomegalovirus. The cohort was sequenced for TCR beta chains only, and without alpha or paired-chain data the features that could be detected were limited. In an earlier analysis of 587 of the donors, most TCR beta V segments appeared in productive rearrangements about 87% or about 30% of the time, broadly matching IMGT annotations. According to the authors, the approach could potentially be generalized to other disease states and immunological phenotypes. A group of highly shared sequence variants was considered likely to be a technical artifact of the sequencing pipeline. In a later analysis, several top co-occurrence clusters were reported to appear linked to parvovirus B19, influenza, CMV and Epstein-Barr virus. Linkage disequilibrium might explain the correlated functional status among segregating V segments, but an unknown experimental factor could not be excluded. Fewer than 20 rarely observed V segments, including chromosome 9 orphons, were excluded from the earlier analysis of just under 600 of the donors because counts were too low.

A word on this clone: Its specific antigen is unknown. It has no much larger one-base neighbor in the sample; base qualities were not kept. Other DNA sequences in the sample encode the same CDR3.

This TCR came from a man in his forties or fifties in good health and CMV-seropositive. Here the chain combines TRBV12-1 and TRBJ2-1; TRBD1, the table's D call, lacks a check against the DNA. TRBV12-1 counts as a pseudogene. The specimen was PBMCs. DNA sequence: TGCGCCAGCAGCAACAACGCCGGGACACACTCCTACAATGAGCAGTTCTTC. This gives the protein CASSNNAGTHSYNEQFF.